These 22 T cell receptor beta chains originate from one sample sequenced in a study of OX40 agonist ivuxolimab in advanced cancers. Generated by immunoSEQ multiplex PCR, the TCRdb table keeps only in-frame clones and is missing some. The table has approximately 60,000 clones, 84% seen once. The material was CD4+ or CD8+ T cells sorted from blood, obtained in a trial of the OX40 agonist ivuxolimab. Receptor source: an adult with an advanced solid tumor such as melanoma, head and neck, liver or kidney cancer.

A single count supports this clone. This sequence joins TRBV7-3 and TRBJ2-7, with unresolved D. Trimming left V 2 bases short and J 4 bases short, with 9 bases between. The CDR3 loop spans 13 amino acids. Per the germline V gene, CDR1 is SGHTA and CDR2 is FQGTGA. CDR3 sequence (DNA): TGTGCCAGCAGCTTAGACGGATATTACGAGCAGTACTTC. It specifies CASSLDGYYEQYF. The variable domain in full, completed from reference TRBV7-3 and TRBJ2-7, reads GAGVSQTPSNKVTEKGKYVELRCDPISGHTALYWYRQSLGQGPEFLIYFQGTGAADDSGLPNDRFFAVRPEGSVSTLKIQRTERGDSAVYLCASSLDGYYEQYFGPGTRLTVT.

The rearrangement joins TRBV27 to TRBJ1-1; D unresolved. The V and J ends lost 6 bases and 0 bases respectively, with 14 bases between them. CDR1 and CDR2 (germline): MNHEY, SMNVEV (reference sequence). This CDR3 is built from 15 residues. CDR3 coding DNA: TGTGCCAGCAGCCGTTCCGCGGAGATGAACACTGAAGCTTTCTTT. Translation gives CASSRSAEMNTEAFF.

This chain connects TRBV5-1 to TRBJ2-7; D gene unclear. The V end lost 1 base, the J end lost 1 base, and 6 bases lay between the germline ends. The CDR3 is 13 amino acids. Per germline, CDR1 SGHRS and CDR2 YFSETQ. This CDR3 reads CASSLQVSYEQYF. DNA for the CDR3: TGCGCCAGCAGCTTGCAGGTGTCCTACGAGCAGTACTTC. Drawing the rest from reference TRBV5-1 and TRBJ2-7, the complete variable domain is KAGVTQTPRYLIKTRGQQVTLSCSPISGHRSVSWYQQTPGQGLQFLFEYFSETQRNKGNFPGRFSGRQFSNSRSEMNVSTLELGDSALYLCASSLQVSYEQYFGPGTRLTVT.

The V gene is TRBV7-9, the J gene TRBJ2-2, with 8 bases identical to TRBD1. Per the germline V gene, CDR1 is SEHNR and CDR2 is FQNEAQ (reference sequence). Losses at the gene ends were 4 bases for V and 2 bases for J; bases not matched to a gene: 12. The CDR3 loop spans 18 amino acids. CDR3: CASSSPKNRGYNTGELFF. The CDR3, as DNA: TGTGCCAGCAGCTCGCCGAAAAACAGGGGGTATAACACCGGGGAGCTGTTTTTT.

The chain combines TRBV5-1 with TRBJ2-7, with D possibly TRBD1 on 6 matching bases. V was cut by 0 bases and J by 2 bases, with 12 bases left in between. Germline CDR1 SGHRS, CDR2 YFSETQ. The CDR3 contains 15 residues. CDR3 protein: CASSLGTAYAYEQYF. The CDR3 DNA follows: TGCGCCAGCAGCTTGGGGACAGCCTATGCCTACGAGCAGTACTTC.

The J gene is TRBJ1-2, the V gene TRBV11-3; TRBD1 matches 8 bases. Trimming cost V 5 bases and J 6 bases; bases outside gene matches: 8. CDR3 length: 14 residues. Germline V lookup: CDR1 SGHNT, CDR2 YENEEA. Here the CDR3 DNA reads TGTGCCAGCAGCCCGACAGGGGTGTCTCATGGCTACACCTTC. Amino acids: CASSPTGVSHGYTF.

The rearrangement uses TRBV10-3 and TRBJ2-7, with 14 positions matching TRBD2. Germline V gene data show CDR1 as ENHRY and CDR2 as SYGVKD. There are 19 residues in the CDR3. J was trimmed by 5 bases and V by 0 bases; bases with no gene match: 12. The CDR3 DNA reads TGTGCCATCAGTGAGTCCGCCGGGACTAGCGGGAGAAACTTCCACGAGCAGTACTTC. It encodes CAISESAGTSGRNFHEQYF.

V and J are TRBV2 and TRBJ1-5; the D gene is possibly TRBD1 (5 bases). The CDR3 loop spans 15 amino acids. V was clipped by 4 bases and J by 3 bases, with 13 bases between them. Germline-derived CDR1 and CDR2 are SNHLY and FYNNEI. DNA for the CDR3: TGTGCCAGCAGTGGAGCGGGGACCCTCAATCAGCCCCAGCATTTT. It encodes CASSGAGTLNQPQHF.

This clone was detected a few times. The rearrangement links TRBV5-4 to TRBJ1-4; D may be TRBD1 (5 bases). The V end lost 0 bases, the J end lost 4 bases, and 7 bases lay between the germline ends. The length of the CDR3 is 14 residues. CDR1 and CDR2 (germline): SGHNT, YYREEE (reference sequence). The CDR3: CASSLGGVNEKLFF. DNA of the CDR3: TGTGCCAGCAGCTTGGGGGGGGTTAATGAAAAACTGTTTTTT.

This clone was observed a few times. The rearrangement joins TRBV28 to TRBJ2-7; 7 bases agree with TRBD2. V shed 8 bases, J shed 3 bases, and the junction held 10 bases outside the gene matches. This CDR3 region has 14 residues. In germline, CDR1 is MDHEN, CDR2 SYDVKM. The CDR3 loop reads CASGGGGSRYEQYF. The CDR3 DNA sequence: TGTGCCAGCGGGGGGGGAGGATCCCGCTACGAGCAGTACTTC.

The V gene is TRBV7-2, the J gene TRBJ2-5; the match to TRBD1 covers 9 bases. This CDR3 has 13 residues. In germline, CDR1 is SGHTA, CDR2 FQGNSA. The J segment lost 5 bases and the V segment lost 5 bases, leaving 3 bases of the junction unmatched. CDR3 in DNA: TGTGCCAGCAGCCAGGACAGGGGCGAGACCCAGTACTTC. As protein: CASSQDRGETQYF.

The chain employs TRBV5-6 and TRBJ2-6; D unclear. The V end lost 5 bases, the J end lost 4 bases, and 7 bases lay between the germline ends. There are 13 residues in the CDR3. From germline, CDR1 is SGHDT and CDR2 YYEEEE. DNA of the CDR3: TGTGCCAGCAGACGAACCGGGGCCAACGTCCTGACTTTC. Its translation: CASRRTGANVLTF. Filled out from reference TRBV5-6 and TRBJ2-6, the complete variable domain reads DAGVTQSPTHLIKTRGQQVTLRCSPKSGHDTVSWYQQALGQGPQFIFQYYEEEERQRGNFPDRFSGHQFPNYSSELNVNALLLGDSALYLCASRRTGANVLTFGAGSRLTVL.

The V and J genes are TRBV2 and TRBJ2-1; 10 bases agree with TRBD2. This CDR3 comprises 15 residues. The junction had 11 bases not matched to a gene; V was cut back by 6 bases and J by 9 bases. CDR1 is SNHLY and CDR2 is FYNNEI in the germline V gene. The CDR3 sequence is CASRTKRGGRVEQFF. The CDR3 bases are TGTGCCAGCAGGACCAAGCGGGGGGGCCGGGTTGAGCAGTTCTTC.

The genes are TRBV18 and TRBJ2-2; TRBD1 matches 11 bases. Germline V lookup: CDR1 KGHSH, CDR2 LQKENI. The V segment lost 3 bases and the J segment 7 bases; nucleotides outside the gene matches: 7. This CDR3 region has 16 residues. Written as DNA, the CDR3 is TGTGCCAGCTCACCGTCTGGACAGGGGGCCATCGGGGAGCTGTTTTTT. Protein product: CASSPSGQGAIGELFF.

V gene TRBV30 combines with J gene TRBJ2-7, with D possibly matching TRBD1 (5 bases). V shed 0 bases and J shed 6 bases, with 12 bases lying between them. This CDR3 is built from 13 residues. The V gene's germline CDR1 is GTSNPN and CDR2 SVGIG (reference sequence). The CDR3 protein is CAWSVRQGGEQYF. The CDR3, as DNA: TGTGCCTGGAGTGTACGGCAGGGTGGCGAGCAGTACTTC. The full variable domain, with the rest looked up from reference TRBV30 and TRBJ2-7, is SQTIHQWPATLVQPVGSPLSLECTVEGTSNPNLYWYRQAAGRGLQLLFYSVGIGQISSEVPQNLSASRPQDRQFILSSKKLLLSDSGFYLCAWSVRQGGEQYFGPGTRLTVT.

The chain joins TRBV10-1 to TRBJ1-2; perhaps TRBD1 as D (6 bases). V was trimmed by 6 bases and J by 6 bases, leaving 14 bases between them. CDR3 length: 13 residues. Germline assignment: CDR1 WNHNN and CDR2 SYGVQD (reference sequence). The CDR3 reads CASRASGADGYTF. For the CDR3, the DNA is TGCGCCAGCAGGGCTTCAGGGGCAGATGGCTACACCTTC.

This chain joins TRBV29-1 and TRBJ2-1; TRBD2 matches at 10 bases. The V segment lost 4 bases and the J segment 4 bases; nucleotides outside the gene matches: 4. Germline V lookup: CDR1 SQVTM, CDR2 ANQGSEA. This CDR3 has 14 amino acids. CDR3 coding DNA: TGCAGCGTTGGGACTAGCGGTGGGTACAATGAGCAGTTCTTC. Translation: CSVGTSGGYNEQFF.

This chain connects TRBV10-3 to TRBJ1-1; unclear D gene. The CDR3 loop spans 15 amino acids. CDR1 is ENHRY and CDR2 is SYGVKD in the germline V gene. V was pared by 4 bases and J by 0 bases, with 12 bases between. The CDR3 nucleotides read TGTGCCATCAGTGGGGCTGGCAGAGTGAACACTGAAGCTTTCTTT. Encoded protein: CAISGAGRVNTEAFF.

The chain employs TRBV5-1 and TRBJ1-4, with D possibly being TRBD1 (6 bases). Germline V gene lookup returns CDR1 SGHRS and CDR2 YFSETQ. The CDR3 totals 17 residues. Trimming removed 0 bases from V and 5 bases from J, with 17 bases in between. CDR3 coding DNA: TGCGCCAGCAGCTTGGAATTTCGGGGGCCAGCGAATGAAAAACTGTTTTTT. Its translation: CASSLEFRGPANEKLFF.

In this sample, this clone turned up a few times. CDR3: CASSLKEAYYEQYF. The DNA of the CDR3 is TGTGCCAGCAGCCTAAAAGAGGCCTACTACGAGCAGTACTTC. The chain couples TRBV7-8 to TRBJ2-7; D remains ambiguous. Germline CDR1 reads SGHVS; CDR2 reads FQNEAQ. V was clipped by 5 bases and J by 3 bases, with 14 bases between them. The CDR3 is 14 amino acids.

The V call is TRBV6-5, the J call TRBJ1-2; D ambiguous. Germline CDR1 reads MNHEY; CDR2 reads SVGAGI. There are 14 residues in the CDR3. The V and J ends lost 4 bases and 4 bases respectively, with 13 bases between them. The CDR3 DNA sequence: TGTGCCAGCAGTTCCCACAGCACCTTCTATGGCTACACCTTC. Translation gives CASSSHSTFYGYTF.

The V call is TRBV7-2, the J call TRBJ1-4; 9 positions agree with TRBD1. CDR3 length equals 15 residues. Germline CDR1 reads SGHTA; CDR2 reads FQGNSA. V was clipped by 2 bases and J by 4 bases; unmatched bases: 2. The CDR3 DNA reads TGTGCCAGCAGCTTAAGGGGACAGGGTAATGAAAAACTGTTTTTT. Protein: CASSLRGQGNEKLFF.